The entry below describes one T cell receptor (beta chain). The sample comes from a study of blood T cell repertoires in COVID-19. Study background: Both acute and convalescent COVID-19 samples were obtained from the United States, Italy and Spain.

Methods used by the authors: Nucleated cell number was recorded as an estimate derived from reference gene primer amplification. Some clones are missing from TCRdb's copy, which holds only in-frame ones; the method was immunoSEQ multiplex PCR. V, J and clone size derive from that table, while D and trimming were established from the DNA sequence. Here the sample spans approximately 47,000 clones, about 82% being singletons. This CDR3 has 13 residues. Germline CDR1 LNHDA, CDR2 SQIVND (reference sequence). V was pared by 5 bases and J by 2 bases, with 2 bases of the junction left unmatched. This chain uses TRBV19 with TRBJ1-1; 7 bases map to TRBD1. The clonotype originates from a woman aged 55-69 years with acute or convalescent COVID-19. Sequencing was carried out using peripheral blood. The CDR3 DNA reads TGTGCCAGTAGTTGGGACAGAAACACTGAAGCTTTCTTT. It is translated as CASSWDRNTEAFF.